The clone carrying this T cell receptor (beta chain) has more than one count but fewer than ten. This specimen belongs to a study of identical twins. TCRdb redid the calling of the 5' RACE reads with MiXCR, one entry per CDR3 protein. The profile shows around 500,000 distinct CDR3 sequences, 12% to 15% of them singletons. These data were likewise used in another study, on yellow fever vaccine responses in identical twins. From that paper: Reported findings indicate that twins' vaccine T cell responses seemed partially convergent, partially personalized.

This TCR derives from a woman aged 18-29 years in good health. The sequenced material came from CD4+ T cells sorted from blood.

As DNA, the CDR3 is TGCGCCAGCAGTCAATTTGGGGACAGTCTTACCTACGAGCAGTACTTC. Translation gives CASSQFGDSLTYEQYF. The chain is built from TRBV23-1 and TRBJ2-7; 7 bases line up with TRBD1. TRBV23-1 is known as an ORF, though its function is uncertain. CDR3 length equals 16 residues. V shed 1 base and J 2 bases; nucleotides not matched to a gene: 8.